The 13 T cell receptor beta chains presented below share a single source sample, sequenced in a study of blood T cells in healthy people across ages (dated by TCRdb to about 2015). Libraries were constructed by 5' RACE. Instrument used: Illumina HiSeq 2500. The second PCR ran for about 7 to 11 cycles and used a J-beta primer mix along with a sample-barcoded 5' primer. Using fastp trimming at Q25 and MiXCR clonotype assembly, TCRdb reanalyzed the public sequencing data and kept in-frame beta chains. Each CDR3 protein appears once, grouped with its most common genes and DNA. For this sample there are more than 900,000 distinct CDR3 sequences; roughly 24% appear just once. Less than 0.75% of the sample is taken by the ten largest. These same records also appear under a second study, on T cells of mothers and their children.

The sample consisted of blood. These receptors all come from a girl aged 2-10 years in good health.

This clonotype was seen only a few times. The CDR3 is CASSYAAGGYFEQYF. CDR3 sequence (DNA): TGTGCCAGCAGTTATGCGGCAGGGGGCTATTTCGAGCAGTACTTC. The chain is built from TRBV27 and TRBJ2-7, with TRBD1 matching 8 bases. This CDR3 has 15 amino acids. Germline V gene sequence: CDR1 MNHEY, CDR2 SMNVEV (reference sequence). V lost 4 bases to trimming and J lost 6 bases; unmatched junction nucleotides: 11.

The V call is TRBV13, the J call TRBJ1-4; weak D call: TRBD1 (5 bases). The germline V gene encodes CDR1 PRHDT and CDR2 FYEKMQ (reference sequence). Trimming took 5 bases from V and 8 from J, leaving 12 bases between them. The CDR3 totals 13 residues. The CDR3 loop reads CASSRQGYEKLFF. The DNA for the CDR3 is TGTGCCAGCAGCCGCCAGGGATACGAAAAACTGTTTTTT. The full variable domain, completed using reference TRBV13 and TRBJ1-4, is AAGVIQSPRHLIKEKRETATLKCYPIPRHDTVYWYQQGPGQDPQFLISFYEKMQSDKGSIPDRFSAQQFSDYHSELNMSSLELGDSALYFCASSRQGYEKLFFGSGTQLSVL.

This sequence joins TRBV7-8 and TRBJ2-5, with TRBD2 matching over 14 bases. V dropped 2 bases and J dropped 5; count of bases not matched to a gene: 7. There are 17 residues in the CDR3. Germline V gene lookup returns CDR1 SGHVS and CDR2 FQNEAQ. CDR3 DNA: TGTGCCAGCAGCTTATTGGGACTAGCGGGAGAAGGGGAGACCCAGTACTTC. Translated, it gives CASSLLGLAGEGETQYF.

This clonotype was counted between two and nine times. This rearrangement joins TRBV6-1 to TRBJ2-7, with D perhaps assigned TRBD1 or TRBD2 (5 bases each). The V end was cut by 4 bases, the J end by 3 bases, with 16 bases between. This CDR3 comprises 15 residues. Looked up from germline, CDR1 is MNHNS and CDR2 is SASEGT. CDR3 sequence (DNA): TGTGCCAGCAGTGCAGGGACGGGATCACTCTACGAGCAGTACTTC. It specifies CASSAGTGSLYEQYF.

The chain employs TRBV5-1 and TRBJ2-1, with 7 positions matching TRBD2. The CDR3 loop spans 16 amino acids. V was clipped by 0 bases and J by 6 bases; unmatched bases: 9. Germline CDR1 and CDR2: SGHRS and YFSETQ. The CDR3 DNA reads TGCGCCAGCAGCTTGGAGGCGGGAGCCCCATCCAATGAGCAGTTCTTC. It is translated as CASSLEAGAPSNEQFF.

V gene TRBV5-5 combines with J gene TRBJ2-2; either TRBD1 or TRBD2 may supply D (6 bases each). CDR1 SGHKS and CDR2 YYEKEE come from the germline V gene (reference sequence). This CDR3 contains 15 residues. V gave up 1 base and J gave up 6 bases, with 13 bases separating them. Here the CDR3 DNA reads TGTGCCAGCAGCTTGAGACGGGGGCCCCCCGGGGAGCTGTTTTTT. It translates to CASSLRRGPPGELFF. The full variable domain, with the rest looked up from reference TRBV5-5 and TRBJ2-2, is DAGVTQSPTHLIKTRGQQVTLRCSPISGHKSVSWYQQVLGQGPQFIFQYYEKEERGRGNFPDRFSARQFPNYSSELNVNALLLGDSALYLCASSLRRGPPGELFFGEGSRLTVL.

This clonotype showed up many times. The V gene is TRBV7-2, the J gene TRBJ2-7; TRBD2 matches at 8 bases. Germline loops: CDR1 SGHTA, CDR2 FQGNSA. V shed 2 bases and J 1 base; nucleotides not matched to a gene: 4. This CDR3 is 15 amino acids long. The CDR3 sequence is CASSLRASGSYEQYF. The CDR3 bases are TGTGCCAGCAGCTTAAGGGCTAGCGGGTCCTACGAGCAGTACTTC.

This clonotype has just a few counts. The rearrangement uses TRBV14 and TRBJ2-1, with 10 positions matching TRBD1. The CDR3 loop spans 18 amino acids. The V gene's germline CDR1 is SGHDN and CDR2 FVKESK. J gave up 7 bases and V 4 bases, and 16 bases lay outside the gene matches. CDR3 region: CASSPSPGFGTGVNEQFF. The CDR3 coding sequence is TGTGCCAGCAGCCCCTCACCCGGGTTCGGGACAGGGGTGAATGAGCAGTTCTTC.

CDR3 loop: CASSPGPLGSEAFF. CDR3 DNA: TGCGCCAGCAGCCCGGGACCGTTAGGTTCTGAAGCTTTCTTT. This chain uses TRBV4-1 with TRBJ1-1; D may be TRBD1 (5 bases). The CDR3 consists of 14 residues. Trimming shortened V by 4 bases and J by 6 bases, and 15 bases separated the two germline ends. Germline CDR1 MGHRA, CDR2 YSYEKL.

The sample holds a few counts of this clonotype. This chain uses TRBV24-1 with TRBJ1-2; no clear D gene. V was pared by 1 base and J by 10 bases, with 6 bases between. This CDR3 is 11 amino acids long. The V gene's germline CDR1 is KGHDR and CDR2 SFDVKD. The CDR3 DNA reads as TGTGCCACCAGTGATTTCGGCGTCTACACCTTC. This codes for CATSDFGVYTF.

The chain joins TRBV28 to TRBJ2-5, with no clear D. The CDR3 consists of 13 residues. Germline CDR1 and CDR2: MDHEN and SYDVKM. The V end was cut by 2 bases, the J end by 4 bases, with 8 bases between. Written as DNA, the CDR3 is TGTGCCAGCAGTTTACAGAAGCCAGAGACCCAGTACTTC. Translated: CASSLQKPETQYF. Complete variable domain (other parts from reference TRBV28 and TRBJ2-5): DVKVTQSSRYLVKRTGEKVFLECVQDMDHENMFWYRQDPGLGLRLIYFSYDVKMKEKGDIPEGYSVSREKKERFSLILESASTNQTSMYLCASSLQKPETQYFGPGTRLLVL.

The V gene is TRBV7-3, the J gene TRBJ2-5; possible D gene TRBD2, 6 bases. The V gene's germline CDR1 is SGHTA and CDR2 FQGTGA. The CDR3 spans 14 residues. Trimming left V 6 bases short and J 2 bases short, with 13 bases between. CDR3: CASRPSGSQETQYF. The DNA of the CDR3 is TGTGCCAGCAGGCCTTCCGGGAGTCAAGAGACCCAGTACTTC.

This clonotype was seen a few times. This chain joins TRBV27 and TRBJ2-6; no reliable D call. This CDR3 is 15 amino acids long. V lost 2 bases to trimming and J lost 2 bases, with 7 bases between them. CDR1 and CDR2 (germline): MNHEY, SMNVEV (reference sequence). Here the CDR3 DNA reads TGTGCCAGCAGTTTAGTAGACCCTGGGGCCAACGTCCTGACTTTC. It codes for CASSLVDPGANVLTF.